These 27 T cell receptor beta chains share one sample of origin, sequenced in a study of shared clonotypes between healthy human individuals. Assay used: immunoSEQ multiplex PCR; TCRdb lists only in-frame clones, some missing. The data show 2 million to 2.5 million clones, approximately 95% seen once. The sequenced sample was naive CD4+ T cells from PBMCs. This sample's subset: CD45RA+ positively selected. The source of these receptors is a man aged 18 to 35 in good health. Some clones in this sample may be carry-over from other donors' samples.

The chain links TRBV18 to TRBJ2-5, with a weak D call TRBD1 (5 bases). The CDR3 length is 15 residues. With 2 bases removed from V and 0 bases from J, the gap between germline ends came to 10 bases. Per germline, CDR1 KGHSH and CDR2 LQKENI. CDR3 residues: CASSPSQGNQETQYF. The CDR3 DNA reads TGTGCCAGCTCACCATCCCAGGGAAACCAAGAGACCCAGTACTTC.

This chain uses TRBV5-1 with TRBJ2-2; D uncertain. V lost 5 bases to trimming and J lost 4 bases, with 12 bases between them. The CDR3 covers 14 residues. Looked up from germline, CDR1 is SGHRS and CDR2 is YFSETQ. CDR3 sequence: CASSSGIITGELFF. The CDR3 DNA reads TGCGCCAGCAGTAGTGGGATTATCACCGGGGAGCTGTTTTTT.

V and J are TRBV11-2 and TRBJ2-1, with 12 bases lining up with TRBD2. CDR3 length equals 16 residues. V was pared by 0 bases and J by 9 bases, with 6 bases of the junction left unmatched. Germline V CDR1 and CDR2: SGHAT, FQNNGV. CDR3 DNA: TGTGCCAGCAGCTTAGATCTACTAGCGGGAGGCAGTGAGCAGTTCTTC. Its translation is CASSLDLLAGGSEQFF.

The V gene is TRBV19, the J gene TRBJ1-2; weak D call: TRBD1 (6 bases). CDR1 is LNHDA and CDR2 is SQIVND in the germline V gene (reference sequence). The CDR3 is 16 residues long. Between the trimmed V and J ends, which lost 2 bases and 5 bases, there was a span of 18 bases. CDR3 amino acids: CASSIWQGPFRYGYTF. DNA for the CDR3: TGTGCCAGTAGTATATGGCAGGGGCCGTTTCGTTATGGCTACACCTTC.

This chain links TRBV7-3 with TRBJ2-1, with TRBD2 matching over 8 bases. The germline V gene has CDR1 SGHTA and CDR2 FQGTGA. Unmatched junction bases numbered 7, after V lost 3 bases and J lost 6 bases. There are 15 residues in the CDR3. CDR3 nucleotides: TGTGCCAGCAGCTTCGGTGGGACTAGAACCAATGAGCAGTTCTTC. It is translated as CASSFGGTRTNEQFF. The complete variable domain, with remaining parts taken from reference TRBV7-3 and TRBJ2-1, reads GAGVSQTPSNKVTEKGKYVELRCDPISGHTALYWYRQSLGQGPEFLIYFQGTGAADDSGLPNDRFFAVRPEGSVSTLKIQRTERGDSAVYLCASSFGGTRTNEQFFGPGTRLTVL.

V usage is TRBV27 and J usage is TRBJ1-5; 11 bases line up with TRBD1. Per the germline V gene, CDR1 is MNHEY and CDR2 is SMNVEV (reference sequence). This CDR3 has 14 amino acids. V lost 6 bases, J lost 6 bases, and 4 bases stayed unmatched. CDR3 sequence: CASRRTGGIQPQHF. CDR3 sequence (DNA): TGTGCCAGCAGGAGGACAGGGGGCATTCAGCCCCAGCATTTT.

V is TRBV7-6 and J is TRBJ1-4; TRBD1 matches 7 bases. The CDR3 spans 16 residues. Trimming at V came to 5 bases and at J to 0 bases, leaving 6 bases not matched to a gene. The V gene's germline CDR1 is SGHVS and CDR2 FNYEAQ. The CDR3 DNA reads TGTGCCAGCAGCGGCGGGACAGTTGCAACTAATGAAAAACTGTTTTTT. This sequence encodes CASSGGTVATNEKLFF.

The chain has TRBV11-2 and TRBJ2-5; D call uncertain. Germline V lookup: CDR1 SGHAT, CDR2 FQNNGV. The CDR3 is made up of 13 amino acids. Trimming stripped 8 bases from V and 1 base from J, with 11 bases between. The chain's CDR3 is CASAPGTQETQYF. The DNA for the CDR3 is TGTGCCAGCGCCCCAGGTACCCAAGAGACCCAGTACTTC.

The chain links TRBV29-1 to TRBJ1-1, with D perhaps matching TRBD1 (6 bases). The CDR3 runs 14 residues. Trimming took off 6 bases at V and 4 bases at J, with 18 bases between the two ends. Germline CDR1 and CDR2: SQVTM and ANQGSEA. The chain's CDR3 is CSVGVDGGGTEAFF. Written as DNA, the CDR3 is TGCAGCGTGGGGGTGGATGGGGGCGGCACTGAAGCTTTCTTT. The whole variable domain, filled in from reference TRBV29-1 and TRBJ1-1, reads SAVISQKPSRDICQRGTSLTIQCQVDSQVTMMFWYRQQPGQSLTLIATANQGSEATYESGFVIDKFPISRPNLTFSTLTVSNMSPEDSSIYLCSVGVDGGGTEAFFGQGTRLTVV.

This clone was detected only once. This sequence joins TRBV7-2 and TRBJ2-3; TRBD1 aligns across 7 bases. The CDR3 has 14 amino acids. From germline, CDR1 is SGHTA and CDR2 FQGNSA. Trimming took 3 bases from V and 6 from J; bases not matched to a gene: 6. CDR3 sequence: CASSFVPRGDTQYF. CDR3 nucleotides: TGTGCCAGCAGCTTCGTTCCCAGGGGGGATACGCAGTATTTT.

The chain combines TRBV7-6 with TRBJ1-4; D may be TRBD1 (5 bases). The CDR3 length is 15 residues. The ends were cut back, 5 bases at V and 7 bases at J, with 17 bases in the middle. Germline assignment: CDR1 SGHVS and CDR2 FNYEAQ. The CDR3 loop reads CASSPRWGNVEKLFF. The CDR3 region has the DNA TGTGCCAGCAGCCCGCGGTGGGGGAATGTTGAAAAACTGTTTTTT.

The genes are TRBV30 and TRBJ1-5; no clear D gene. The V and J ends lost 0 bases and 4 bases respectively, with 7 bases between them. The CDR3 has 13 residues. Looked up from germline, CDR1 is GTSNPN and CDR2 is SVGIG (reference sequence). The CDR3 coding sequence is TGTGCCTGGAGTGTAAAGAATAATCAGCCCCAGCATTTT. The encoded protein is CAWSVKNNQPQHF.

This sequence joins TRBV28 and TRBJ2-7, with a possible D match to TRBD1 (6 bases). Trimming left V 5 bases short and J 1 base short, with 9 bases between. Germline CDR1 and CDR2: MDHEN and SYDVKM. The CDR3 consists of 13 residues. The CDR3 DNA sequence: TGTGCCAGCAGTAAAGGACAGTCCTACGAGCAGTACTTC. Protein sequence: CASSKGQSYEQYF.

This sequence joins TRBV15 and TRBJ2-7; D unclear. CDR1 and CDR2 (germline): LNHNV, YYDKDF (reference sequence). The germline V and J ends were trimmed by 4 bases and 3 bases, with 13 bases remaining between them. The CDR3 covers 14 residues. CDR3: CATSTGRKSYEQYF. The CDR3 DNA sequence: TGTGCCACCAGCACTGGCAGGAAAAGCTACGAGCAGTACTTC. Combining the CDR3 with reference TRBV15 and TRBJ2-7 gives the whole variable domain DAMVIQNPRYQVTQFGKPVTLSCSQTLNHNVMYWYQQKSSQAPKLLFHYYDKDFNNEADTPDNFQSRRPNTSFCFLDIRSPGLGDTAMYLCATSTGRKSYEQYFGPGTRLTVT.

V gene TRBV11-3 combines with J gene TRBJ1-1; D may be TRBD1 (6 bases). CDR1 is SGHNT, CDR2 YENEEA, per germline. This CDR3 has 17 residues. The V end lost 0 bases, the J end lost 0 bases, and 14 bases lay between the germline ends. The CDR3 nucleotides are TGTGCCAGCAGCTTAGATGTCCCCACAGGGCTGAACACTGAAGCTTTCTTT. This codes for CASSLDVPTGLNTEAFF.

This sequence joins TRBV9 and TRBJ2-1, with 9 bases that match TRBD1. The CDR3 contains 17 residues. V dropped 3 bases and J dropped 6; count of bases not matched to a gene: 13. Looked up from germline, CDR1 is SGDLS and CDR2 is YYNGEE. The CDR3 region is CASSAWTGASMGNEQFF. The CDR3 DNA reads TGTGCCAGCAGCGCCTGGACAGGGGCCTCCATGGGCAATGAGCAGTTCTTC.

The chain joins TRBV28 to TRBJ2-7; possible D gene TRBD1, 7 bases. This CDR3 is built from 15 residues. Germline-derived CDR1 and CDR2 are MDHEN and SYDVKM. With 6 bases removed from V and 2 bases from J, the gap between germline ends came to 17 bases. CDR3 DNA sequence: TGTGCCAGCAGCCGGGAACAGGGGAGGACCTACGAGCAGTACTTC. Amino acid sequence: CASSREQGRTYEQYF. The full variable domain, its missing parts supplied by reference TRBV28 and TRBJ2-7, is DVKVTQSSRYLVKRTGEKVFLECVQDMDHENMFWYRQDPGLGLRLIYFSYDVKMKEKGDIPEGYSVSREKKERFSLILESASTNQTSMYLCASSREQGRTYEQYFGPGTRLTVT.

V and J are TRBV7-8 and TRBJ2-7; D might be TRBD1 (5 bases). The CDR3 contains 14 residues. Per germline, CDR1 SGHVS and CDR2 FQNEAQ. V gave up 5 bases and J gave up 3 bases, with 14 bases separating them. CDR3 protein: CASSRQQSVYEQYF. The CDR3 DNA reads TGTGCCAGCAGCAGACAGCAGTCAGTCTACGAGCAGTACTTC.

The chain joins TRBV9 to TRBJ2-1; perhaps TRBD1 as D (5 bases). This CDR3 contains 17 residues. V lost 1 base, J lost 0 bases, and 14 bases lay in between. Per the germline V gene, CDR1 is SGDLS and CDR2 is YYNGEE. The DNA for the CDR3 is TGTGCCAGCAGCGTAATTGGGGCAGTACCCTCCTACAATGAGCAGTTCTTC. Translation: CASSVIGAVPSYNEQFF. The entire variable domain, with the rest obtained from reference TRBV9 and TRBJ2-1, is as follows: DSGVTQTPKHLITATGQRVTLRCSPRSGDLSVYWYQQSLDQGLQFLIQYYNGEERAKGNILERFSAQQFPDLHSELNLSSLELGDSALYFCASSVIGAVPSYNEQFFGPGTRLTVL.

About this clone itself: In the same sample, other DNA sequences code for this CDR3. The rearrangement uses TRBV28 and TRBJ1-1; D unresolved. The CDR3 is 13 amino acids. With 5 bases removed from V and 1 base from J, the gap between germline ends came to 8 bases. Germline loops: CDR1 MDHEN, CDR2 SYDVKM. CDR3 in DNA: TGTGCCAGCAGTGGAGGAGGGAACACTGAAGCTTTCTTT. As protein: CASSGGGNTEAFF.

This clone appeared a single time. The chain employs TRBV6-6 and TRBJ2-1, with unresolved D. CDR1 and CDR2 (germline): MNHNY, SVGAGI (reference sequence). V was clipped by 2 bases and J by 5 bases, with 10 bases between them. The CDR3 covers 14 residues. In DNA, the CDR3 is TGTGCCAGCAGTTACACTCCTGAAAACAATGAGCAGTTCTTC. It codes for CASSYTPENNEQFF.

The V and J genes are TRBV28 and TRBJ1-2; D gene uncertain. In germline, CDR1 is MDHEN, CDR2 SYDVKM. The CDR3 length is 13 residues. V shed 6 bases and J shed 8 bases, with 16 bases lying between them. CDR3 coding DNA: TGTGCCAGCAGCCCGTGGGTGGCTTCGGGCTACACCTTC. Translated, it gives CASSPWVASGYTF.

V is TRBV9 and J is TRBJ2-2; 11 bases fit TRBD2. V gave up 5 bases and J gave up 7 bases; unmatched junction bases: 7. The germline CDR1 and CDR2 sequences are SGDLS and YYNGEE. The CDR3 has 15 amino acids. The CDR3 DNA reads TGTGCCAGCAGAATGGGACTAGCGGTGAGCGGGGAGCTGTTTTTT. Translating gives CASRMGLAVSGELFF.

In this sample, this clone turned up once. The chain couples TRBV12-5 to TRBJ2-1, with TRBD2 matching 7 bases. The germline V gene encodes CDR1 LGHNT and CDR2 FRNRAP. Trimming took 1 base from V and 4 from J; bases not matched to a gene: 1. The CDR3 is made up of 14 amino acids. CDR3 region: CASGLASGYNEQFF. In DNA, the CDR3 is TGTGCTAGTGGTTTGGCTAGCGGATACAATGAGCAGTTCTTC. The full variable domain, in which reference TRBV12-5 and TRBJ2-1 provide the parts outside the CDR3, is DARVTQTPRHKVTEMGQEVTMRCQPILGHNTVFWYRQTMMQGLELLAYFRNRAPLDDSGMPKDRFSAEMPDATLATLKIQPSEPRDSAVYFCASGLASGYNEQFFGPGTRLTVL.

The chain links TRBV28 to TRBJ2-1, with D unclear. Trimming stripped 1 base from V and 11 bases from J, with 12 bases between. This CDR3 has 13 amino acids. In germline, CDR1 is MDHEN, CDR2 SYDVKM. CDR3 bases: TGTGCCAGCAGTTTATATCAGCAACTCAAGCAGTTCTTC. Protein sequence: CASSLYQQLKQFF.

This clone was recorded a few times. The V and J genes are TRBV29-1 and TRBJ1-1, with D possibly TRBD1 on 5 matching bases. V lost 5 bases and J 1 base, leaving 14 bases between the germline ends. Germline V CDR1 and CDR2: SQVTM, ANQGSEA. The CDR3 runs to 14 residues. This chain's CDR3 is CSVTPGTGNTEAFF. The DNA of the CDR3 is TGCAGCGTTACACCCGGGACGGGGAACACTGAAGCTTTCTTT. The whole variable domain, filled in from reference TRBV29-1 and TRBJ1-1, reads SAVISQKPSRDICQRGTSLTIQCQVDSQVTMMFWYRQQPGQSLTLIATANQGSEATYESGFVIDKFPISRPNLTFSTLTVSNMSPEDSSIYLCSVTPGTGNTEAFFGQGTRLTVV.

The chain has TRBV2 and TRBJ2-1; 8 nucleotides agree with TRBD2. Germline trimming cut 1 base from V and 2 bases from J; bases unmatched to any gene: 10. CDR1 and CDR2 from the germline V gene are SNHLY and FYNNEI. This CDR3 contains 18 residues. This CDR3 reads CASSEEKMAGGPYNEQFF. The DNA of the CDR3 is TGTGCCAGCAGTGAAGAGAAAATGGCGGGAGGACCCTACAATGAGCAGTTCTTC. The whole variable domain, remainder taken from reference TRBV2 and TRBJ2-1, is EPEVTQTPSHQVTQMGQEVILRCVPISNHLYFYWYRQILGQKVEFLVSFYNNEISEKSEIFDDQFSVERPDGSNFTLKIRSTKLEDSAMYFCASSEEKMAGGPYNEQFFGPGTRLTVL.